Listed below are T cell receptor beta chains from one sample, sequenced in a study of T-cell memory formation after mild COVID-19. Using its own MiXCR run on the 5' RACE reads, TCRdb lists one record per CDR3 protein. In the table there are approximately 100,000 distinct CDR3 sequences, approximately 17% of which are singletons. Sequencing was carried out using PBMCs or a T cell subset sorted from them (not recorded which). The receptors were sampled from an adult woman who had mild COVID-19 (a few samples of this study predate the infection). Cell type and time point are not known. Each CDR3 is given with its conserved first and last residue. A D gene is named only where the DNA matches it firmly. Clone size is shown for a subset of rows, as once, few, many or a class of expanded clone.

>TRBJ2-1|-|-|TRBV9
TGTGCCAGCAGCGCGGAAGCCCCGGCGGATGAGCAGTTCTTC
CASSAEAPADEQFF
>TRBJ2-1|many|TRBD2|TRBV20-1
TGCAGTGCTAGGGTTAGCGGGAGGGCTTTCTACAATGAGCAGTTCTTC
CSARVSGRAFYNEQFF
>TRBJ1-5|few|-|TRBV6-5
TGTGCCAGCAGATTACTTACGTGGGGGGATCAGCCCCAGCATTTT
CASRLLTWGDQPQHF
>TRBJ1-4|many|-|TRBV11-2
TGTGCCAGCAGCTTAGATGGCAGTCTGGGTTTGTACGAAAAACTGTTTTTT
CASSLDGSLGLYEKLFF
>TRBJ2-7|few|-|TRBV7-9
TGTGCCAGCAGCTTCTTGGGGGGCGAGCAGTACTTC
CASSFLGGEQYF
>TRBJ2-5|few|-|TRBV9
TGTGCCAGCAGCGTATCAGCAGTCCAAGAGACCCAGTACTTC
CASSVSAVQETQYF
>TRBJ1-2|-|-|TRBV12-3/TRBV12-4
TGTGCCAGCAGTTTCGTCCCGGGCAGGCGGAGGTCCTATGGCTACACCTTC
CASSFVPGRRRSYGYTF
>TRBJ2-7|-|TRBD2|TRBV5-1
TGCGCCAGCAAGACTAAAGCGGGAGACGAGCAGTACTTC
CASKTKAGDEQYF
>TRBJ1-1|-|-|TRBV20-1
TGCAGTGCTGACGGACAGCCCATGAACACTGAAGCTTTCTTT
CSADGQPMNTEAFF
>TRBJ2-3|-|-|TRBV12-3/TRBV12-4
TGTGCCAGCAGTTTAGCGGGATGGGGAGATACGCAGTATTTT
CASSLAGWGDTQYF
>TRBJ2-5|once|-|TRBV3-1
TGTGCCAGCAGCCAATCGTCCGTAGGGGAGACCCAGTACTTC
CASSQSSVGETQYF
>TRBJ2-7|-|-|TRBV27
TGTGCCAGCAGCTCGGACGGTCAGGGGTTAGGCTACTACTACGAGCAGTACTTC
CASSSDGQGLGYYYEQYF
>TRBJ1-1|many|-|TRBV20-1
TGCAGTGCTAGAGATCATGGAGATGGGGCTGAAGCTTTCTTT
CSARDHGDGAEAFF
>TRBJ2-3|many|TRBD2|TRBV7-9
TGTGCCAGCAGCCTCGGACTAGCGGAGACCACAGATACGCAGTATTTT
CASSLGLAETTDTQYF
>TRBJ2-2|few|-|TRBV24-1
TGTGCCACCAGTGATTGGGGGGCGACCTCCACCGGGGAGCTGTTTTTT
CATSDWGATSTGELFF
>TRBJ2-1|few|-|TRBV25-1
TGTGCCAGCATGAGGGCCGCGGGTGAGCAGTTCTTC
CASMRAAGEQFF
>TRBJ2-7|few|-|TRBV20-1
TGCAGTGCTAGAGATACAACGGGGGATTTGTACGAGCAGTACTTC
CSARDTTGDLYEQYF
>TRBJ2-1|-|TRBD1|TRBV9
TGTGCCAGCAGCGAGGACAGGGCTCCAGGGAATGAGCAGTTCTTC
CASSEDRAPGNEQFF
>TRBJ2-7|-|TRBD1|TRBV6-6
TGTGCCAGCAGTTTCTTCCGGGACAGCCTCTACGAGCAGTACTTC
CASSFFRDSLYEQYF
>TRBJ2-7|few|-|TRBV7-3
TGTGCCAGCAGCTTGACCAGAGACGAGCAGTACTTC
CASSLTRDEQYF
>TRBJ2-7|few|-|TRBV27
TGTGCCAGCAGTTCCCCGGGACCCAACTACGAGCAGTACTTC
CASSSPGPNYEQYF
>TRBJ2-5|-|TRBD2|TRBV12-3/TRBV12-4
TGTGCCAGCAGCCCTCTAAACGGGGGGGAGACCCAGTACTTC
CASSPLNGGETQYF
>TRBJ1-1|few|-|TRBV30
TGTGCCTGGAGTGTAGCCCCCACAGGGATAATGAACACTGAAGCTTTCTTT
CAWSVAPTGIMNTEAFF
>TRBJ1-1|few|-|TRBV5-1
TGCGCCAGCAGCTTGGAGGGGGTACTGAACACTGAAGCTTTCTTT
CASSLEGVLNTEAFF
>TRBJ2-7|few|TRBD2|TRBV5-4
TGTGCCAGCAGCGCTAGCGGGGGGGGCCACGAGCAGTACTTC
CASSASGGGHEQYF
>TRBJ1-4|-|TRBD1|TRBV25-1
TGTGCCAGCAGTGATCAACGGGGGACAGTGATTAATGAAAAACTGTTTTTT
CASSDQRGTVINEKLFF
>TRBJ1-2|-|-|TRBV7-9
TGTGCCAGCAGCTCCAGGGAGACAAACTATGGCTACACCTTC
CASSSRETNYGYTF
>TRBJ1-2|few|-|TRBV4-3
TGCGCCAGCAGCCAAGATGGTGGCGGTCTGGGACACTATGGCTACACCTTC
CASSQDGGGLGHYGYTF
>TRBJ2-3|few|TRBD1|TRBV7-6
TGTGCCTCTACCCCAGGGGGATTTGATACGCAGTATTTT
CASTPGGFDTQYF
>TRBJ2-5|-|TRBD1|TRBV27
TGTGCCAGCAGCCTGCAGGGGGCGGGAGAGACCCAGTACTTC
CASSLQGAGETQYF
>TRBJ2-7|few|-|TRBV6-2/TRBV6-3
TGTGCCAGCAGTTTCAAGTACTACGAGCAGTACTTC
CASSFKYYEQYF
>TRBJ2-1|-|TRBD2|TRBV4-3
TGCGCCAGCAGCCAAGACCGAGCGGGAGATCAGGGCGAGCAGTTCTTC
CASSQDRAGDQGEQFF
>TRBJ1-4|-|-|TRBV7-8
TGTGCCAGCAGCTTATCAGGGATTAATGAAAAACTGTTTTTT
CASSLSGINEKLFF
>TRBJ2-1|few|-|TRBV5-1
TGCGCCAGCAGCCCCTCCTGGGGGGCGGAAGAGCAGTTCTTC
CASSPSWGAEEQFF